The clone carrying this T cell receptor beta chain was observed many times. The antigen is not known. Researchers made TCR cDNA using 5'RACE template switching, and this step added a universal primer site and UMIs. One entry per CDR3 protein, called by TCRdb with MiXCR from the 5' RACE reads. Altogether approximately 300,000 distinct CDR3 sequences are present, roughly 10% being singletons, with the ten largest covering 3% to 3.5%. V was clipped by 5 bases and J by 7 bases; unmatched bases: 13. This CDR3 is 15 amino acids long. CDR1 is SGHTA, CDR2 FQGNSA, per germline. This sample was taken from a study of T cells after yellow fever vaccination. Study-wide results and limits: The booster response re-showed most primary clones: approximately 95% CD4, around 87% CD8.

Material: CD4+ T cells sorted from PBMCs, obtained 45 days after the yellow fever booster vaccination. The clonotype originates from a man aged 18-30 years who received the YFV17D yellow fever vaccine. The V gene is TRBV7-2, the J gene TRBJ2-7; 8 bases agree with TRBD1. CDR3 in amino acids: CASSPQGAGIEEQYF. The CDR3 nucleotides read TGTGCCAGCAGCCCCCAGGGGGCAGGGATAGAAGAGCAGTACTTC.